The 22 T cell receptor beta chains below all came from one sample that was sequenced in a study of shared clonotypes between healthy human individuals. Sequencing used immunoSEQ multiplex PCR; TCRdb keeps in-frame clones, though not all of them. The sample includes about 680,000 clones, around 72% of them seen just once. Input material: memory CD4+ T cells sorted from blood. Described subset: CD45RA-negative fraction. These TCRs come from a woman aged 30 to 39 in good health.

The chain couples TRBV28 to TRBJ1-5, with 11 bases identical to TRBD1. This CDR3 region has 20 residues. Germline values: CDR1 MDHEN, CDR2 SYDVKM. Germline trimming cut 4 bases from V and 4 bases from J; bases unmatched to any gene: 18. The CDR3 region has the DNA TGTGCCAGCAGTTCTCCGGGACAGGGGGGTTCGTATAGAGGGAATCAGCCCCAGCATTTT. It is translated as CASSSPGQGGSYRGNQPQHF.

V and J are TRBV29-1 and TRBJ2-7; D not certain. The CDR3 has 12 amino acids. V was clipped by 6 bases and J by 7 bases, with 16 bases between them. Germline CDR1 is SQVTM and CDR2 is ANQGSEA. CDR3 sequence (DNA): TGCAGCGTAAGGTCTGGTGCAGAGGAGCAGTACTTC. This translates into CSVRSGAEEQYF.

The V call is TRBV29-1, the J call TRBJ2-1; D gene unclear. CDR1 is SQVTM, CDR2 ANQGSEA, per germline. With 7 bases removed from V and 5 bases from J, the gap between germline ends came to 12 bases. This CDR3 region has 12 residues. CDR3 sequence: CSGATGNNEQFF. The CDR3, as DNA: TGCAGCGGGGCCACCGGTAACAATGAGCAGTTCTTC.

This sequence joins TRBV28 and TRBJ2-7; D remains unclear. The germline gives CDR1 MDHEN, CDR2 SYDVKM. The length of the CDR3 is 15 residues. V shed 5 bases and J shed 3 bases, with 17 bases lying between them. The CDR3 is CASSTSDLLIYEQYF. The DNA for the CDR3 is TGTGCCAGCAGTACCTCGGACCTTTTAATCTACGAGCAGTACTTC. Together with reference TRBV28 and TRBJ2-7, the CDR3 gives the full variable domain: DVKVTQSSRYLVKRTGEKVFLECVQDMDHENMFWYRQDPGLGLRLIYFSYDVKMKEKGDIPEGYSVSREKKERFSLILESASTNQTSMYLCASSTSDLLIYEQYFGPGTRLTVT.

In this sample, this clone turned up once. V usage is TRBV9 and J usage is TRBJ2-1, with a weak D call TRBD2 (6 bases). V gave up 3 bases and J gave up 9 bases, with 28 bases separating them. CDR1 is SGDLS and CDR2 is YYNGEE in the germline V gene. This CDR3 contains 18 residues. The CDR3 DNA reads TGTGCCAGCAGCGCAACCGGGACTTGGACGATACGATACGTTGAGCAGTTCTTC. Amino acid sequence: CASSATGTWTIRYVEQFF.

This rearrangement joins TRBV10-3 to TRBJ2-7; D not certain. CDR1 ENHRY and CDR2 SYGVKD come from the germline V gene. CDR3 size: 11 residues. The V gene lost 5 bases and the J gene lost 2 bases, with 4 bases spanning the gap. CDR3 coding DNA: TGTGCCATCAGTTCTACCTACGAGCAGTACTTC. It is translated as CAISSTYEQYF.

The chain couples TRBV7-8 to TRBJ1-2; TRBD1 matches 7 bases. CDR3 size: 15 residues. Germline CDR1 reads SGHVS; CDR2 reads FQNEAQ. J was trimmed by 0 bases and V by 5 bases; bases with no gene match: 6. The CDR3 DNA reads TGTGCCAGCAGCATCGGGACAGCCGCTAACTATGGCTACACCTTC. Translation gives CASSIGTAANYGYTF.

This rearrangement joins TRBV5-1 to TRBJ2-7; TRBD1 agrees at 9 bases. This CDR3 contains 14 residues. CDR1 SGHRS and CDR2 YFSETQ come from the germline V gene. V lost 0 bases to trimming and J lost 3 bases; unmatched junction nucleotides: 1. CDR3 bases: TGCGCCAGCAGCTTGGGGGACAGGGACTACGAGCAGTACTTC. Translating it yields CASSLGDRDYEQYF.

This chain connects TRBV5-4 to TRBJ1-2; no reliable D call. V was shortened by 2 bases and J by 8 bases, with 13 bases between the two germline ends. This CDR3 is 13 amino acids long. The germline gives CDR1 SGHNT, CDR2 YYREEE (reference sequence). The CDR3 loop is CASSFDLGRGYTF. In DNA, the CDR3 is TGTGCCAGCAGCTTTGACCTGGGGAGAGGCTACACCTTC.

This clone was picked up one time. The genes are TRBV5-1 and TRBJ2-3; D is unresolved. The CDR3 is 13 amino acids. Trimming took off 1 base at V and 4 bases at J, with 7 bases between the two ends. Germline assignment: CDR1 SGHRS and CDR2 YFSETQ. The CDR3 reads CASSLRAPDTQYF. In DNA, the CDR3 is TGCGCCAGCAGCTTGAGGGCCCCAGATACGCAGTATTTT.

The count of this clone is one. The CDR3 sequence is CASSQEWVAGSHEQYF. The CDR3 DNA reads as TGCGCCAGCAGCCAAGAGTGGGTAGCGGGATCCCACGAGCAGTACTTC. The chain links TRBV4-1 to TRBJ2-7, with 8 bases matching TRBD2. From germline, CDR1 is MGHRA and CDR2 YSYEKL. This CDR3 comprises 16 residues. The J segment lost 5 bases and the V segment lost 0 bases, leaving 9 bases of the junction unmatched.

This clone occurred a few times. This chain's CDR3 is CASSDRSPYITGTSGSNTGELFF. For the CDR3, the DNA is TGTGCCAGCAGTGACCGCTCCCCCTACATAACCGGGACTAGCGGCTCGAACACCGGGGAGCTGTTTTTT. This chain connects TRBV6-4 to TRBJ2-2, with 11 bases matching TRBD2. Germline loops: CDR1 MRHNA, CDR2 SNTAGT. There are 23 residues in the CDR3. The trim removed 2 bases at V and 0 bases at J, leaving 20 bases unmatched.

This clone appeared once. V and J are TRBV27 and TRBJ1-4, with TRBD1 identical over 8 bases. V lost 6 bases to trimming and J lost 11 bases; unmatched junction nucleotides: 14. The germline gives CDR1 MNHEY, CDR2 SMNVEV (reference sequence). The CDR3 spans 15 residues. CDR3 in amino acids: CASSLTGTGRYKLFF. Here the CDR3 DNA reads TGTGCCAGCAGCCTGACCGGGACAGGCCGCTATAAACTGTTTTTT.

The chain employs TRBV30 and TRBJ2-7, with D tentatively TRBD1 (5 bases). The CDR3 has 14 residues. Between the trimmed V and J ends, which lost 6 bases and 2 bases, there was a span of 17 bases. The V gene's germline CDR1 is GTSNPN and CDR2 SVGIG (reference sequence). CDR3 residues: CACMKETAAYEQYF. CDR3 sequence (DNA): TGTGCCTGCATGAAGGAGACAGCCGCCTACGAGCAGTACTTC. Variable domain in full (rest from reference TRBV30 and TRBJ2-7): SQTIHQWPATLVQPVGSPLSLECTVEGTSNPNLYWYRQAAGRGLQLLFYSVGIGQISSEVPQNLSASRPQDRQFILSSKKLLLSDSGFYLCACMKETAAYEQYFGPGTRLTVT.

The chain carries TRBV7-9 and TRBJ2-1; 7 bases are shared with TRBD2. V lost 1 base, J lost 8 bases, and 2 bases stayed unmatched. This CDR3 region has 13 residues. Germline assignment: CDR1 SEHNR and CDR2 FQNEAQ (reference sequence). CDR3 loop: CASSLGLADEQFF. CDR3 in DNA: TGTGCCAGCAGCTTAGGACTAGCTGATGAGCAGTTCTTC.

This clone is a singleton in its sample. V gene TRBV6-5 combines with J gene TRBJ1-5; possible D gene TRBD1, 5 bases. This CDR3 region has 14 residues. V was pared by 6 bases and J by 6 bases, with 15 bases between. The V gene's germline CDR1 is MNHEY and CDR2 SVGAGI. CDR3 residues: CASRGWDRTQPQHF. In DNA form, the CDR3 reads TGTGCCAGCAGGGGCTGGGACCGGACTCAGCCCCAGCATTTT.

This clone has more than one count but fewer than ten. The chain recombines TRBV19 with TRBJ2-3; D not resolved. The CDR3 extends over 14 amino acids. Germline V gives CDR1 LNHDA, CDR2 SQIVND (reference sequence). Trimming took 6 bases from V and 0 from J, leaving 10 bases between them. Here the CDR3 DNA reads TGTGCCAGTAGGACACTCCATAGCACAGATACGCAGTATTTT. Its translation: CASRTLHSTDTQYF. Full variable domain (rest looked up from reference TRBV19 and TRBJ2-3): DGGITQSPKYLFRKEGQNVTLSCEQNLNHDAMYWYRQDPGQGLRLIYYSQIVNDFQKGDIAEGYSVSREKKESFPLTVTSAQKNPTAFYLCASRTLHSTDTQYFGPGTRLTVL.

This chain uses TRBV7-6 with TRBJ2-1; the match to TRBD2 covers 13 bases. There are 15 residues in the CDR3. Germline CDR1 is SGHVS and CDR2 is FNYEAQ. V was clipped by 1 base and J by 7 bases; unmatched bases: 1. In DNA form, the CDR3 reads TGTGCCAGCAGCTTAGGGACTAGCGGGAGTAATGAGCAGTTCTTC. It codes for CASSLGTSGSNEQFF.

The V and J genes are TRBV27 and TRBJ2-7; D call uncertain. There are 15 residues in the CDR3. The V and J ends lost 5 bases and 4 bases respectively, with 18 bases between them. Per the germline V gene, CDR1 is MNHEY and CDR2 is SMNVEV (reference sequence). CDR3 residues: CASSRSWGTGYEQYF. CDR3 nucleotides: TGTGCCAGCAGTCGCTCCTGGGGTACTGGGTACGAGCAGTACTTC.

There are a few counts of this clone. In DNA, the CDR3 is TGTGCCAGCAGTGAGTGGACAGGGGGCGTTCAGCCCCAGCATTTT. It codes for CASSEWTGGVQPQHF. The J gene is TRBJ1-5, the V gene TRBV2; 11 nucleotides match TRBD1. This CDR3 has 15 amino acids. CDR1 and CDR2 (germline): SNHLY, FYNNEI. Trimming took 3 bases from V and 6 from J; bases not matched to a gene: 4.

This clone has more than one count but fewer than ten. The chain carries TRBV28 and TRBJ1-5, with D perhaps TRBD1 (5 bases). The V end lost 6 bases, the J end lost 2 bases, and 8 bases lay between the germline ends. The CDR3 is made up of 13 amino acids. Germline loops: CDR1 MDHEN, CDR2 SYDVKM. DNA for the CDR3: TGTGCCAGCAGACGGGGACGCAATCAGCCCCAGCATTTT. Its translation: CASRRGRNQPQHF. Full variable domain (outside the CDR3, taken from reference TRBV28 and TRBJ1-5): DVKVTQSSRYLVKRTGEKVFLECVQDMDHENMFWYRQDPGLGLRLIYFSYDVKMKEKGDIPEGYSVSREKKERFSLILESASTNQTSMYLCASRRGRNQPQHFGDGTRLSIL.

The rearrangement joins TRBV7-8 to TRBJ1-5, with 7 bases fitting TRBD1. The CDR3 consists of 14 residues. Trimming cost V 5 bases and J 6 bases; bases outside gene matches: 7. Germline values: CDR1 SGHVS, CDR2 FQNEAQ. In DNA form, the CDR3 reads TGTGCCAGCAGCACCGGACAGGCTACTCAGCCCCAGCATTTT. It yields the protein CASSTGQATQPQHF.